The 6 T cell receptor beta chains given below trace back to one sample, sequenced in a study of kidney transplant recipient with SARS-CoV-2 infection. In TCRdb, the reads were re-called with MiXCR into one record per CDR3 protein. The sample lists 200,000 to 300,000 distinct CDR3 sequences, about 28% occurring once. The sample consisted of a blood sample, taken at baseline and around day 110 from a kidney transplant recipient. These receptor sequences come from a male patient aged 25-45 years who had COVID-19 and was a kidney transplant recipient. Some T cells may possibly be graft donor cells.

For this clonotype: A read error may explain this, as a much larger clone is one base away. The genes are TRBV16 and TRBJ1-4; perhaps TRBD1 as D (6 bases). The CDR3 has 14 residues. Germline CDR1 KGHSY, CDR2 FQNENV. With 2 bases removed from V and 8 bases from J, the gap between germline ends came to 12 bases. The CDR3 region is CASSQRGADEKLFF. The CDR3 nucleotides are TGTGCCAGCAGCCAACGGGGGGCTGACGAAAAACTGTTTTTT.

To note about this clonotype: Just one base apart from a much larger clone, this may be a read error. Since no conserved phenylalanine or tryptophan closes the CDR3, a read error is the likely cause. The V and J genes are TRBV3-1 and TRBJ1-1; 10 bases line up with TRBD1. The germline CDR1 and CDR2 sequences are LGHDT and YNNKEL (reference sequence). The CDR3 is 15 amino acids. Trimming removed 4 bases from V and 4 bases from J; junction bases left unmatched: 6. The CDR3 protein is CASSRRTGGGTEAFL. The CDR3 DNA sequence: TGTGCCAGCAGCCGCCGGACAGGGGGTGGCACTGAAGCTTTCCTT.

This clonotype was seen ten or more times. V and J are TRBV28 and TRBJ2-7; TRBD2 aligns across 10 bases. Germline lookup yields CDR1 MDHEN and CDR2 SYDVKM. This CDR3 has 16 residues. The V and J ends lost 4 bases and 3 bases, in that order; junction bases with no gene match: 9. The CDR3 is CASSSSGTSAVYEQYF. The CDR3 DNA reads TGTGCCAGCAGTTCCTCCGGGACTAGCGCAGTCTACGAGCAGTACTTC.

On this clonotype: This likely stems from a read error, as it lies one base from a far larger clone. The chain couples TRBV20-1 to TRBJ2-5; tentatively, D is TRBD1 (6 bases). Germline loops: CDR1 DFQATT, CDR2 SNEGSKA (reference sequence). This CDR3 has 15 residues. Trimming removed 0 bases at V and 11 bases at J, with 22 bases between. DNA of the CDR3: TGCAGTGCTAGAGATATTCTAGGGGGAGACTACGGGCAGTACTTC. It yields the protein CSARDILGGDYGQYF.

A remark on this clonotype: Lacking the conserved final phenylalanine or tryptophan, this CDR3 likely reflects a read error. J is TRBJ1-1 and V is TRBV3-1, with unresolved D. V was pared by 5 bases and J by 4 bases, with 23 bases between. Germline lookup yields CDR1 LGHDT and CDR2 YNNKEL (reference sequence). The CDR3 extends over 17 amino acids. CDR3 in DNA: TGTGCCAGCAGCTGCATGGCTCCCATTTCAATTCGCACTGAAGCTTTCCTT. Translating gives CASSCMAPISIRTEAFL.

There are many counts of this clonotype. J is TRBJ2-5 and V is TRBV4-3; 8 bases are shared with TRBD2. The junction had 7 bases not matched to a gene; V was cut back by 0 bases and J by 1 base. The CDR3 has 17 residues. CDR1 LGHNA and CDR2 YSLEER come from the germline V gene. CDR3 bases: TGCGCCAGCAGCCAAGATCTTACAGCGGGAGCCCAAGAGACCCAGTACTTC. It specifies CASSQDLTAGAQETQYF.